This is a list of T cell receptor beta chains from one sample in a study of PD-L1 blockade in urothelial cancer. The table came from immunoSEQ multiplex PCR; TCRdb's copy has only in-frame clones and leaves some out. The table shows 35,000 or so clones, with roughly a third occurring only once. Material: tumor tissue, obtained before atezolizumab (anti-PD-L1) treatment. Source of these receptors: a man in his fifties or sixties with urothelial cancer. Both conserved end residues are part of each CDR3. D genes are given only for firm matches. A clone size is listed for some rows: how often the clone was seen (once, few, many), or a class if it is expanded.

TRBJ1-2,TRBV28,NA,few,CASSLLTGYGYTF,TGTGCCAGCAGCCTCCTCACCGGCTATGGCTACACCTTC
TRBJ1-6,TRBV6-8,TRBD1,few,CASRIGTGGSYNSPLHF,TGTGCCAGCAGGATCGGGACAGGGGGCTCCTATAATTCACCCCTCCACTTT
TRBJ2-3,TRBV4-1,TRBD1,few,CASSQSASMTGDTQYF,TGCGCCAGCAGCCAGTCGGCCAGTATGACAGGGGATACGCAGTATTTT
TRBJ2-1,TRBV11-3,NA,many,CASLTRGATTYNEQFF,TGTGCCAGCCTCACCAGAGGGGCGACTACCTACAATGAGCAGTTCTTC
TRBJ2-7,TRBV4-1,NA,NA,CASSLARGVYEQYF,TGCGCCAGCAGCTTAGCACGGGGTGTATACGAGCAGTACTTC
TRBJ1-2,TRBV14,NA,medium-sized,CASSPQNYGYTF,TGTGCCAGCAGCCCACAAAACTATGGCTACACCTTC
TRBJ1-1,TRBV6-8,NA,medium-sized,CASSESGSASAFF,TGTGCCAGCAGTGAGAGCGGATCCGCGAGCGCTTTCTTT
TRBJ1-6,TRBV19,NA,NA,CASGQGQNSPLHF,TGTGCCAGTGGACAAGGCCAAAATTCACCCCTCCACTTT
TRBJ1-1,TRBV30,NA,NA,CAWSVTGTEAFF,TGTGCCTGGAGTGTAACTGGGACTGAAGCTTTCTTT
TRBJ2-7,TRBV18,NA,NA,CASSKGPVEAYEQYF,TGTGCCAGCTCAAAGGGCCCGGTAGAAGCCTACGAGCAGTACTTC
TRBJ1-4,TRBV19,NA,NA,CASSPRRSTNEKLFF,TGTGCCAGTAGTCCCCGACGGTCAACTAATGAAAAACTGTTTTTT
TRBJ1-5,TRBV12-5,NA,NA,CASGPDLTHQPQHF,TGTGCTAGTGGCCCCGACTTGACCCATCAGCCCCAGCATTTT
TRBJ1-2,TRBV9,TRBD1,NA,CASSARDRAYHGYTF,TGTGCCAGCAGCGCTCGGGACAGGGCCTACCATGGCTACACCTTC
TRBJ1-2,TRBV15,NA,NA,CATSRDLGPNYGYTF,TGTGCCACCAGCAGAGATCTGGGGCCCAACTATGGCTACACCTTC